The 9 T cell receptor beta chains reported below all come from one sample, sequenced in a study of a mutant IDH1 vaccine in newly diagnosed glioma. The time point denotes: week 5, during vaccination. The study gave 300 ug of mutant IDH1 20-mer peptide per vaccine dose, with topical imiquimod. The data were produced by immunoSEQ multiplex PCR, yet TCRdb's version contains in-frame clones alone and is incomplete. The repertoire holds roughly 40,000 clones, with 70% to 90% as singletons. The antigens these receptors bind are not known. The sequencing here drew on PBMCs, taken from a glioma patient whose treatment included an IDH1 peptide vaccine. These receptors were taken from a man aged 35 to 55 with glioma.

V usage is TRBV4-2 and J usage is TRBJ2-7; D uncertain. Germline V gene lookup returns CDR1 LGHNA and CDR2 YNFKEQ. CDR3 length: 15 residues. The germline V and J ends were trimmed by 0 bases and 3 bases, with 12 bases remaining between them. The CDR3 coding sequence is TGTGCCAGCAGCCAAGATAACGCAGGAATCTACGAGCAGTACTTC. Its translation: CASSQDNAGIYEQYF.

This clone came up a few times. J is TRBJ2-7 and V is TRBV10-3, with 8 bases that match TRBD2. CDR1 ENHRY and CDR2 SYGVKD come from the germline V gene. CDR3 length: 15 residues. V shed 2 bases and J 1 base; nucleotides not matched to a gene: 4. CDR3 residues: CAISETGTRSYEQYF. The CDR3 DNA sequence: TGTGCCATCAGTGAGACCGGGACTAGGTCCTACGAGCAGTACTTC.

In this sample, this clone turned up a few times. This sequence joins TRBV7-8 and TRBJ2-1, with 7 bases that match TRBD1. The CDR3 has 14 amino acids. In germline, CDR1 is SGHVS, CDR2 FQNEAQ. Germline trimming cut 2 bases from V and 3 bases from J; bases unmatched to any gene: 1. CDR3 in DNA: TGTGCCAGCAGCTTACGACAGGGCTACAATGAGCAGTTCTTC. Its protein product is CASSLRQGYNEQFF.

The J gene is TRBJ2-1, the V gene TRBV7-9; 9 nucleotides agree with TRBD2. Germline CDR1 reads SEHNR; CDR2 reads FQNEAQ (reference sequence). The ends lost 2 bases at V and 0 bases at J; junction bases unmatched: 2. The CDR3 length is 16 residues. CDR3 residues: CASSLTREGSYNEQFF. The CDR3 nucleotides read TGTGCCAGCAGCTTAACGCGGGAGGGCTCCTACAATGAGCAGTTCTTC.

The V and J genes are TRBV5-1 and TRBJ1-5, with D unresolved. Trimming pared 7 bases from V and 0 bases from J, leaving 5 bases between. There are 12 residues in the CDR3. The V gene's germline CDR1 is SGHRS and CDR2 YFSETQ. DNA of the CDR3: TGCGCCAGCCCCCATAGCAATCAGCCCCAGCATTTT. Translation gives CASPHSNQPQHF.

This chain joins TRBV10-3 and TRBJ2-7; TRBD2 is a possible D gene (5 bases). Trimming took off 3 bases at V and 0 bases at J, with 15 bases between the two ends. CDR1 and CDR2 from the germline V gene are ENHRY and SYGVKD. The CDR3 length is 16 residues. The CDR3 loop is CAISDPPRGSSYEQYF. The DNA of the CDR3 is TGTGCCATCAGTGACCCGCCTAGAGGGAGCTCCTACGAGCAGTACTTC.

The rearrangement uses TRBV19 and TRBJ2-3; 7 positions match TRBD1. The V gene end was trimmed by 5 bases and the J gene end by 1 base; junction bases not matched to a gene: 6. Germline values: CDR1 LNHDA, CDR2 SQIVND (reference sequence). This CDR3 has 15 amino acids. The CDR3 DNA follows: TGTGCCAGTAGTGCGCGACAGGGCGGCACAGATACGCAGTATTTT. Translation gives CASSARQGGTDTQYF.

The chain joins TRBV6-1 to TRBJ1-3, with no clear D. The CDR3 extends over 16 amino acids. Per germline, CDR1 MNHNS and CDR2 SASEGT. Trimming stripped 4 bases from V and 3 bases from J, with 16 bases between. CDR3 nucleotide sequence: TGTGCCAGCAGTGGCCAGCCCCAGACAAGTGGAAACACCATATATTTT. It yields the protein CASSGQPQTSGNTIYF.

This sequence joins TRBV2 and TRBJ2-4; weak D call: TRBD1 (5 bases). Per germline, CDR1 SNHLY and CDR2 FYNNEI. This CDR3 has 14 amino acids. With 1 base removed from V and 7 bases from J, the gap between germline ends came to 11 bases. In DNA form, the CDR3 reads TGTGCCAGCAGTGAAGGTCAGGGAATCAACATTCAGTACTTC. This encodes CASSEGQGINIQYF.